This TCR beta chain was sequenced during a study of T-cell reconstitution after alpha-beta-depleted transplantation in children. This clonotype was counted a few times. V shed 5 bases, J shed 3 bases, and the junction held 8 bases outside the gene matches. The germline V gene has CDR1 MNHEY and CDR2 SVGEGT. The CDR3 sequence is 16 residues long. Unique molecular identifiers were used to barcode this TCRbeta library. In TCRdb, the PCR reads were re-called with MiXCR into one record per CDR3 protein. The table has some 340,000 distinct CDR3 sequences, around 10% seen once; the top ten hold around 2.5%. The chain couples TRBV6-2 or TRBV6-3 to TRBJ2-3, with 10 bases aligning to TRBD1. The starting material was PBMCs from the stem cell graft donor, obtained from the stem cell graft. The receptor was derived from a human donor who donated a stem cell graft to a child with acute lymphoblastic leukemia. The CDR3 is CASSETGTGVTDTQYF. CDR3 DNA sequence: TGTGCCAGCAGTGAGACCGGGACAGGGGTTACAGATACGCAGTATTTT.